This T cell receptor beta chain emerged from a study of cytomegalovirus exposure and HLA in healthy donors. The overall study: Of all 400 or so donors who were genotyped, roughly 81% belonged to the Caucasian-associated ancestry cluster. Overall study findings and caveats: Later analysis showed most CMV-associated TCR beta chains appearing HLA-restricted. In a later analysis, common viral pathogens appeared linked to several of the most significant clusters. The study had only CMV serostatus as immune exposure information.

Germline V gives CDR1 SGHTA, CDR2 FQGNSA. This CDR3 has 16 residues. V shed 5 bases, J shed 5 bases, and the junction held 11 bases outside the gene matches. PCR primers comprised 60 Vbeta and 13 Jbeta primers. Sequencing was performed with immunoSEQ multiplex PCR; in TCRdb, only in-frame clones are kept and a portion is missing. The data show 110,000 or so clones, 80% to 90% seen once. In this sample, this clone turned up once. Antigen specificity is unknown. The chain uses TRBV7-2 and TRBJ2-2, with 7 positions matching TRBD1. This TCR was recovered from a man aged 40-49 years in good health and CMV-seronegative. Input material: PBMCs. The CDR3: CASSQQTGYGTGELFF. DNA for the CDR3: TGTGCCAGCAGCCAACAGACAGGGTACGGGACCGGGGAGCTGTTTTTT.